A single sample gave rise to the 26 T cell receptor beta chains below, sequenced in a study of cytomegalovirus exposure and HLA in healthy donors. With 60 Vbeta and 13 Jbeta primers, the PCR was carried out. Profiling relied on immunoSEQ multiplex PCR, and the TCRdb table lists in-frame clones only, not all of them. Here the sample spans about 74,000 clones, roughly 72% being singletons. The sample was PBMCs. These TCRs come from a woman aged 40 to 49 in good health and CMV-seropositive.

The CDR3 protein is CASSLWVPGSGASEAFF. The CDR3, as DNA: TGTGCCAGCAGTTTGTGGGTGCCAGGATCAGGGGCTTCTGAAGCTTTCTTT. The V call is TRBV27, the J call TRBJ1-1; a possible D gene is TRBD1 (6 bases). V was trimmed by 3 bases and J by 6 bases, leaving 23 bases between them. The CDR3 contains 17 residues. In germline, CDR1 is MNHEY, CDR2 SMNVEV (reference sequence).

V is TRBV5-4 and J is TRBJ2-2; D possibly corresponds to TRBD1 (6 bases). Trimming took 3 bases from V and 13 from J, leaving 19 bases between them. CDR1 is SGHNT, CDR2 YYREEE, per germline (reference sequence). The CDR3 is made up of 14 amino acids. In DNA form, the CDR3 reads TGTGCCAGCAGCTCTACCTATAGGACAGAAGGGCTGTTTTTT. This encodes CASSSTYRTEGLFF.

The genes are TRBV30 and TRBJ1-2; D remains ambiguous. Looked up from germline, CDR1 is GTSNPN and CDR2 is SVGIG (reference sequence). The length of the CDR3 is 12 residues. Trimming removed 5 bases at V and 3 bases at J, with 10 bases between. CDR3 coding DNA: TGTGCCTGGGGGGAGGGATACTATGGCTACACCTTC. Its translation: CAWGEGYYGYTF.

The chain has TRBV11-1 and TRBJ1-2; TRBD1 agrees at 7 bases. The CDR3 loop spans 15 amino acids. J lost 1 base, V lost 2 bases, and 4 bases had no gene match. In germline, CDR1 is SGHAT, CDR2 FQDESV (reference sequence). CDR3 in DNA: TGTGCCAGCAGCTTAAGTTGGGACAGTAACTATGGCTACACCTTC. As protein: CASSLSWDSNYGYTF.

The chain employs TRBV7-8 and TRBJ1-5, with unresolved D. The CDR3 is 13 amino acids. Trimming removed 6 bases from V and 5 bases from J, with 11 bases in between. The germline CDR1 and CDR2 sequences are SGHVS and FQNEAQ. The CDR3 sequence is CASSYIGDQPQHF. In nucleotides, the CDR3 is TGTGCCAGCAGTTATATTGGAGATCAGCCCCAGCATTTT.

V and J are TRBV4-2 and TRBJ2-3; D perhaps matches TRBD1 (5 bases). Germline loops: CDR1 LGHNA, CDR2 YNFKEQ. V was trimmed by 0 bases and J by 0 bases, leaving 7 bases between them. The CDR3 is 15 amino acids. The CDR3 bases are TGTGCCAGCAGCCAAGATCAGGGTAGCACAGATACGCAGTATTTT. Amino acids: CASSQDQGSTDTQYF.

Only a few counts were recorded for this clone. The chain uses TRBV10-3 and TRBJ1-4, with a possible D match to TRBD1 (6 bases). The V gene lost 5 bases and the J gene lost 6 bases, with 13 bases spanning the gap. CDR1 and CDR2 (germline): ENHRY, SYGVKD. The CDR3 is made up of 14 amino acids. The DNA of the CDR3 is TGTGCCATCAGTATGCAGGGGAGCCATGAAAAACTGTTTTTT. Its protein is CAISMQGSHEKLFF.

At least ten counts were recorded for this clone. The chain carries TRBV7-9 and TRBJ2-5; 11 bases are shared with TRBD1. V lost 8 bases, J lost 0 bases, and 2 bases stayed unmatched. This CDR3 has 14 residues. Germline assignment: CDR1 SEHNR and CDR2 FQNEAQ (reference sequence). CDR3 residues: CASGDRGNQETQYF. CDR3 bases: TGTGCCAGCGGGGACAGGGGGAACCAAGAGACCCAGTACTTC.

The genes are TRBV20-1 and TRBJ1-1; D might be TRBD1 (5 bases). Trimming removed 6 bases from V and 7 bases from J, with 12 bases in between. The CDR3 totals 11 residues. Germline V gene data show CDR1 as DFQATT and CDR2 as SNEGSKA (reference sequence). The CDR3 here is CSALRGDEAFF. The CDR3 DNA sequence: TGCAGTGCCCTCCGGGGGGATGAAGCTTTCTTT.

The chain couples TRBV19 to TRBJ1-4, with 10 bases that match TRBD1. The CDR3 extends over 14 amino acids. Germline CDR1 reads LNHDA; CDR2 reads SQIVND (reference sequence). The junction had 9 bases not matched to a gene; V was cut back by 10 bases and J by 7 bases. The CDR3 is CATSPGQGFEKLFF. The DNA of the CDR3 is TGTGCCACGAGCCCGGGACAGGGGTTTGAAAAACTGTTTTTT.

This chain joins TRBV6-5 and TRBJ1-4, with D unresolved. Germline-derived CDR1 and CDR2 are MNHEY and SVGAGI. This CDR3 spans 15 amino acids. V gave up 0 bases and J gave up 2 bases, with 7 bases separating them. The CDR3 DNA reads TGTGCCAGCAGTTACTCGTCGGGGACTAATGAAAAACTGTTTTTT. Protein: CASSYSSGTNEKLFF.

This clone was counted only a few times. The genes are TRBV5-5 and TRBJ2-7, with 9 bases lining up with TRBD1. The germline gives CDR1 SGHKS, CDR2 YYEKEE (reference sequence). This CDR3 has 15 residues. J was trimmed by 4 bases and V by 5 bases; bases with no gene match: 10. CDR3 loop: CASSRSQGQGYEQYF. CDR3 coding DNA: TGTGCCAGCAGTCGATCACAGGGACAGGGTTACGAGCAGTACTTC.

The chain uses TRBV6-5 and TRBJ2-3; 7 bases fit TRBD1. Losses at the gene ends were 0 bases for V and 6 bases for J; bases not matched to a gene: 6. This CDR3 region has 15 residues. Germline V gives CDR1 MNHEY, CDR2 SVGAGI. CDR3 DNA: TGTGCCAGCAGTTACTCGAGAGGGGGCGAGGATACGCAGTATTTT. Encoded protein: CASSYSRGGEDTQYF.

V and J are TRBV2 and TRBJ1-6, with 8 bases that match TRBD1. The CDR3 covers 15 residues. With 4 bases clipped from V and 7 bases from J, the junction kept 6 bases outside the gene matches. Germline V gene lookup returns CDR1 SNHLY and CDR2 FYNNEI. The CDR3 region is CASSVRTGSNSPLHF. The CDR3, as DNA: TGTGCCAGCAGTGTTCGGACAGGGTCGAATTCACCCCTCCACTTT.

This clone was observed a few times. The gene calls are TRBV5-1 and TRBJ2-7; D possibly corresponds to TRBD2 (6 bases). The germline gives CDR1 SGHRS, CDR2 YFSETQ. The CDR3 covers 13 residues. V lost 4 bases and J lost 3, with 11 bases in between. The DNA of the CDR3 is TGCGCCAGCAGCCAGCCCGGGGGCTACGAGCAGTACTTC. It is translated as CASSQPGGYEQYF.

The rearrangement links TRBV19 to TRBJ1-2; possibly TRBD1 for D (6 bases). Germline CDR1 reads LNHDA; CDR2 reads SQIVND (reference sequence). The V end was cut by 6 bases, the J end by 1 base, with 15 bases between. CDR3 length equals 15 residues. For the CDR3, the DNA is TGTGCCAGTAGCAAACAGGGCAGCAGTAACTATGGCTACACCTTC. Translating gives CASSKQGSSNYGYTF.

CDR3 residues: CASSFDSAGNTIYF. DNA for the CDR3: TGTGCCAGCAGTTTCGATTCGGCTGGAAACACCATATATTTT. The chain links TRBV13 to TRBJ1-3; no clear D. V was clipped by 6 bases and J by 2 bases, with 11 bases between them. CDR3 size: 14 residues. The germline CDR1 and CDR2 sequences are PRHDT and FYEKMQ (reference sequence).

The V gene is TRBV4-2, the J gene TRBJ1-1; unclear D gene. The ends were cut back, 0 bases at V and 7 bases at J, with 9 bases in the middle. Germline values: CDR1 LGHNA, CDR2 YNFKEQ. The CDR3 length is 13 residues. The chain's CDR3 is CASSQESRLEAFF. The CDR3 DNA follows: TGTGCCAGCAGCCAAGAGAGTCGCCTTGAAGCTTTCTTT.

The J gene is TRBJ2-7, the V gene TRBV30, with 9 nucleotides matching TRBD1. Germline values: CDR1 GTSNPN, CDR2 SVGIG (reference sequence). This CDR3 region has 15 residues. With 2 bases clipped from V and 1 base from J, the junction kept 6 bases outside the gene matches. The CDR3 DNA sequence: TGTGCCTGGAGTTCGCGGACAGGGGAGTCCTACGAGCAGTACTTC. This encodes CAWSSRTGESYEQYF.

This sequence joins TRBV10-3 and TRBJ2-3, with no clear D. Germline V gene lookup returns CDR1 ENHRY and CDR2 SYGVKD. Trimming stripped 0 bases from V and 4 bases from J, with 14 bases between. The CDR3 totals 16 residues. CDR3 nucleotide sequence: TGTGCCATCAGTGAGTCGTCTGTTAGTGTGGCAGATACGCAGTATTTT. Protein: CAISESSVSVADTQYF.

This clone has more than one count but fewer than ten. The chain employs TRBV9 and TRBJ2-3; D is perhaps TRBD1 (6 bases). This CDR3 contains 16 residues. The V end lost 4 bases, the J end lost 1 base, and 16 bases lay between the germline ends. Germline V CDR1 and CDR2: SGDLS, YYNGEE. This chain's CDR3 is CASSSSGGGGTDTQYF. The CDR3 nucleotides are TGTGCCAGCAGCTCCTCCGGTGGGGGCGGCACAGATACGCAGTATTTT.

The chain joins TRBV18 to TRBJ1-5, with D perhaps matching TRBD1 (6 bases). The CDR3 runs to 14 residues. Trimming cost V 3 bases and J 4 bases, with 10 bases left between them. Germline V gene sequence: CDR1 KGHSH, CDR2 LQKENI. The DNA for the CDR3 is TGTGCCAGCTCACCGGGGCAGGGGAATCAGCCCCAGCATTTT. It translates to CASSPGQGNQPQHF. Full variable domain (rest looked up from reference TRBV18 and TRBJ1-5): NAGVMQNPRHLVRRRGQEARLRCSPMKGHSHVYWYRQLPEEGLKFMVYLQKENIIDESGMPKERFSAEFPKEGPSILRIQQVVRGDSAAYFCASSPGQGNQPQHFGDGTRLSIL.

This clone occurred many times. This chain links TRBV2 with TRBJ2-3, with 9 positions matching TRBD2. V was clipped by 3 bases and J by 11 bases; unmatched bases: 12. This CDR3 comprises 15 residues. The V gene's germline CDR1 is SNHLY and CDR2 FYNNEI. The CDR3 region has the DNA TGTGCCAGCAGTGATGTTAGCGGGAGCTCTGGAGGGCAGTATTTT. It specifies CASSDVSGSSGGQYF.

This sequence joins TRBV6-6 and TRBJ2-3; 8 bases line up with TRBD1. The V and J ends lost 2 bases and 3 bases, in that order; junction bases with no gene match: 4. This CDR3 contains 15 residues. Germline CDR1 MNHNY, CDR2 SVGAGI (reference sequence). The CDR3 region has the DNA TGTGCCAGCAGTTACCAGGGGGCGAGGACAGATACGCAGTATTTT. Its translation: CASSYQGARTDTQYF.

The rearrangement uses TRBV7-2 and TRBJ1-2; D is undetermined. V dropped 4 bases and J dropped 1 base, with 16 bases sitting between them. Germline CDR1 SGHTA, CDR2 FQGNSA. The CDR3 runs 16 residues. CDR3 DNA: TGTGCCAGCAGCTACAAACCCGATCCGAATAACTATGGCTACACCTTC. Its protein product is CASSYKPDPNNYGYTF.

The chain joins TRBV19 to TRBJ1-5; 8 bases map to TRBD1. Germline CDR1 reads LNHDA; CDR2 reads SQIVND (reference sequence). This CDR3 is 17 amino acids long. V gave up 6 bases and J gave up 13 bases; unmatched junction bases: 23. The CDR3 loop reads CASSLDRGLGGVGDQHF. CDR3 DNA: TGTGCCAGTAGCCTCGACAGGGGATTGGGCGGGGTAGGGGATCAGCATTTT.